These T cell receptor beta chains were read from a single sample in a study of cytomegalovirus exposure and HLA in healthy donors. TCRdb's table, derived via immunoSEQ multiplex PCR, lists solely in-frame clones and lacks some. The data contain 150,000 to 180,000 clones, more than 70% of them seen just once; the ten biggest clones take up around 5.6%. Sequencing was done on a sample of PBMCs. The source of these receptors is a woman aged 40 to 49 in good health and CMV-seropositive. The conserved cysteine and the conserved F or W are not part of the CDR3 here. Each record gives: J gene, CDR3 length, V gene, CDR3 protein.

J gene: TRBJ2-5; CDR3 length: 15; V gene: TRBV18; CDR3 protein: ASSPRNLAGGRETQY
J gene: TRBJ2-5; CDR3 length: 12; V gene: TRBV13; CDR3 protein: ASSSGGRGETQY
J gene: TRBJ1-4; CDR3 length: 15; V gene: TRBV11-2; CDR3 protein: ASSFRGQLASNEKLF
J gene: TRBJ2-7; CDR3 length: 12; V gene: TRBV6-1; CDR3 protein: ASVGLAGAYEQY
J gene: TRBJ2-1; CDR3 length: 14; V gene: TRBV28; CDR3 protein: ASSFGREAPSNEQF
J gene: TRBJ2-3; CDR3 length: 13; V gene: TRBV6-5; CDR3 protein: ASSPWGVGTDTQY
J gene: TRBJ2-1; CDR3 length: 15; V gene: TRBV19; CDR3 protein: ASIGRGRDSKYNEQF
J gene: TRBJ2-3; CDR3 length: 16; V gene: TRBV7-8; CDR3 protein: ASTVLAGTMASTDTQY
J gene: TRBJ2-3; CDR3 length: 16; V gene: TRBV5-1; CDR3 protein: ASSLGLAGGLRADTQY
J gene: TRBJ2-7; CDR3 length: 9; V gene: TRBV7-8; CDR3 protein: ASKRGYEQY
J gene: TRBJ2-1; CDR3 length: 9; V gene: TRBV2; CDR3 protein: ASSRRGEQF
J gene: TRBJ2-3; CDR3 length: 15; V gene: TRBV27; CDR3 protein: ASSLSRTSVTTDTQY
J gene: TRBJ2-2; CDR3 length: 13; V gene: TRBV27; CDR3 protein: ASSLLGDWGGELF
J gene: TRBJ1-4; CDR3 length: 12; V gene: TRBV5-1; CDR3 protein: ASSSDSTREKLF
J gene: TRBJ1-4; CDR3 length: 12; V gene: TRBV5-1; CDR3 protein: ASSLAGVSEKLF
J gene: TRBJ2-7; CDR3 length: 12; V gene: TRBV7-8; CDR3 protein: ASSSRDRLRQQY
J gene: TRBJ1-2; CDR3 length: 9; V gene: TRBV7-2; CDR3 protein: ASSPGVGYT
J gene: TRBJ1-2; CDR3 length: 12; V gene: TRBV27; CDR3 protein: ASSLSRDQFGYT
J gene: TRBJ1-3; CDR3 length: 14; V gene: TRBV28; CDR3 protein: ASSLRGQGWGNTIY
J gene: TRBJ2-5; CDR3 length: 13; V gene: TRBV2; CDR3 protein: ASYRDRGMLETQY
J gene: TRBJ2-3; CDR3 length: 15; V gene: TRBV5-1; CDR3 protein: ASSFGTSGSSTDTQY
J gene: TRBJ2-3; CDR3 length: 14; V gene: TRBV10-2; CDR3 protein: ASSESGWRGTDTQY
J gene: TRBJ2-1; CDR3 length: 13; V gene: TRBV29-1; CDR3 protein: SVEGGRVEYNEQF
J gene: TRBJ2-2; CDR3 length: 13; V gene: TRBV2; CDR3 protein: ASTTGGSGTGELF
J gene: TRBJ2-7; CDR3 length: 12; V gene: TRBV5-6; CDR3 protein: ASSLADTSHEQY
J gene: TRBJ2-3; CDR3 length: 14; V gene: TRBV10-3; CDR3 protein: AISGLAGGVGATQY
J gene: TRBJ1-3; CDR3 length: 19; V gene: TRBV1; CDR3 protein: TSSQDRDNYIGVPSGNTIY
J gene: TRBJ2-2; CDR3 length: 11; V gene: TRBV27; CDR3 protein: ASSLDRGGELF
J gene: TRBJ2-7; CDR3 length: 13; V gene: TRBV5-1; CDR3 protein: ASSLRGLPPYEQY
J gene: TRBJ2-3; CDR3 length: 11; V gene: TRBV7-8; CDR3 protein: ASSPRATDTQY
J gene: TRBJ2-5; CDR3 length: 14; V gene: TRBV5-6; CDR3 protein: ASSPYRSFPQETQY
J gene: TRBJ2-7; CDR3 length: 12; V gene: TRBV6-1; CDR3 protein: ASSRRELTYEQY
J gene: TRBJ2-7; CDR3 length: 14; V gene: TRBV28; CDR3 protein: ASSSQRAGVVYEQY
J gene: TRBJ2-7; CDR3 length: 12; V gene: TRBV27; CDR3 protein: ASSSRPSGSEQY
J gene: TRBJ1-1; CDR3 length: 14; V gene: TRBV27; CDR3 protein: ASSLLWPPRDTEAF
J gene: TRBJ1-5; CDR3 length: 10; V gene: TRBV10-2; CDR3 protein: ASSDNNQPQH
J gene: TRBJ2-1; CDR3 length: 12; V gene: TRBV2; CDR3 protein: ASSDRDSYNEQF
J gene: TRBJ1-5; CDR3 length: 14; V gene: TRBV19; CDR3 protein: ASSWAPAKGDQPQH
J gene: TRBJ2-5; CDR3 length: 15; V gene: TRBV11-2; CDR3 protein: ASSPPPSSGRTETQY
J gene: TRBJ1-2; CDR3 length: 13; V gene: TRBV7-6; CDR3 protein: ASKRGQGANYGYT
J gene: TRBJ1-5; CDR3 length: 13; V gene: TRBV18; CDR3 protein: ASSLLWGPDQPQH
J gene: TRBJ2-2; CDR3 length: 15; V gene: TRBV7-3; CDR3 protein: ASSLSSGLSYTGELF
J gene: TRBJ2-7; CDR3 length: 12; V gene: TRBV18; CDR3 protein: ASSLGGQGYEQY
J gene: TRBJ1-3; CDR3 length: 9; V gene: TRBV19; CDR3 protein: ASTLGNTIY
J gene: TRBJ1-1; CDR3 length: 13; V gene: TRBV28; CDR3 protein: ASSARGSGKTEAF
J gene: TRBJ2-6; CDR3 length: 13; V gene: TRBV27; CDR3 protein: ASGDSQPGANVLT
J gene: TRBJ2-1; CDR3 length: 14; V gene: TRBV7-2; CDR3 protein: ASSSRSGFLNNEQF
J gene: TRBJ2-3; CDR3 length: 16; V gene: TRBV7-8; CDR3 protein: ASSFSLLTSGRPTTQY
J gene: TRBJ2-3; CDR3 length: 13; V gene: TRBV27; CDR3 protein: ASSLGGLSTDTQY
J gene: TRBJ2-5; CDR3 length: 12; V gene: TRBV11-2; CDR3 protein: ASSFVQDQETQY
J gene: TRBJ2-1; CDR3 length: 17; V gene: TRBV14; CDR3 protein: ASSPRTSGRGGSYNEQF
J gene: TRBJ1-1; CDR3 length: 11; V gene: TRBV11-1; CDR3 protein: ASSLSRNTEAF